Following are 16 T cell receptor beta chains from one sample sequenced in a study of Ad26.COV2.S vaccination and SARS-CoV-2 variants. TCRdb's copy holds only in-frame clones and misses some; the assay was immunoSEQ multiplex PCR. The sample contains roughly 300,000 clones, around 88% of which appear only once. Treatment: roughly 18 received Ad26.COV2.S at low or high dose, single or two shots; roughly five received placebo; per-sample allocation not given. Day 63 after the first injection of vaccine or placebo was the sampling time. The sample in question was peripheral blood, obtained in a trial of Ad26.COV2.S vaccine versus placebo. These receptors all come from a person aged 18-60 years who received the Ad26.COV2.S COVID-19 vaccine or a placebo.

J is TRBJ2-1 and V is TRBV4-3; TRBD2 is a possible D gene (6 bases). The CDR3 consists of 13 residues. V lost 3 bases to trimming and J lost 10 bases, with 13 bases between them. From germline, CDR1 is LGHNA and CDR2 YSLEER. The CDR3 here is CASSHRGLAEQFF. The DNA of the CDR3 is TGCGCCAGCAGCCACCGAGGGCTAGCGGAGCAGTTCTTC.

The CDR3 coding sequence is TGTGCCAGCAGCCCGCGGGACAGCGCGTACGAGCAGTACTTC. This translates into CASSPRDSAYEQYF. The chain links TRBV7-9 to TRBJ2-7, with D perhaps matching TRBD1 (7 bases). The CDR3 has 14 amino acids. Germline V gene sequence: CDR1 SEHNR, CDR2 FQNEAQ (reference sequence). The V gene lost 5 bases and the J gene lost 4 bases, with 15 bases spanning the gap. Drawing the rest from reference TRBV7-9 and TRBJ2-7, the complete variable domain is DTGVSQNPRHKITKRGQNVTFRCDPISEHNRLYWYRQTLGQGPEFLTYFQNEAQLEKSRLLSDRFSAERPKGSFSTLEIQRTEQGDSAMYLCASSPRDSAYEQYFGPGTRLTVT.

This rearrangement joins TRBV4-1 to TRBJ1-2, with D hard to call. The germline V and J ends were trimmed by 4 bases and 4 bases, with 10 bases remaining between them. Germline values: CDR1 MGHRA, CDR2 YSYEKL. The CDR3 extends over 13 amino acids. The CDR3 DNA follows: TGCGCCAGCAGCCGGGAAGGGAGCTATGGCTACACCTTC. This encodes CASSREGSYGYTF.

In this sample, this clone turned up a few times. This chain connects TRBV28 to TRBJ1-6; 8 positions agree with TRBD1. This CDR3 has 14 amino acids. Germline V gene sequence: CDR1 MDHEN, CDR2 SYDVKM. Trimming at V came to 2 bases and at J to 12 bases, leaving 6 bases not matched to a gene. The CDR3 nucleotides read TGTGCCAGCAGTTTACAGGGGGCGCTTTTACCCCTCCACTTT. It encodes CASSLQGALLPLHF.

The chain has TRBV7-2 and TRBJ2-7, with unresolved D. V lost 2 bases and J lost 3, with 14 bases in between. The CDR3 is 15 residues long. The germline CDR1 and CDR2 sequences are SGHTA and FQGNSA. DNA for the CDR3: TGTGCCAGCAGCTTATTGATGGCCAGCTTCTACGAGCAGTACTTC. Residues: CASSLLMASFYEQYF.

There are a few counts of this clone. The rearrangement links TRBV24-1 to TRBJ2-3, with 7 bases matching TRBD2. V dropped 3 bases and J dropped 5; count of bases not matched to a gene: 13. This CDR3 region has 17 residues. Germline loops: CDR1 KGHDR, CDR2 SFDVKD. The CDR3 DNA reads TGTGCCACCAGTGATCGAGGGGTGCGGGGGAAAGGAGATACGCAGTATTTT. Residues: CATSDRGVRGKGDTQYF.

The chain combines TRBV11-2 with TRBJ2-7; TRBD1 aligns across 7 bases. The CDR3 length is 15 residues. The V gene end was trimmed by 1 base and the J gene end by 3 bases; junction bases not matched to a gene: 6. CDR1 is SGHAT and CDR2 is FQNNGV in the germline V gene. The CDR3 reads CASSLGDWDSYEQYF. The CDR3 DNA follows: TGTGCCAGCAGCTTAGGAGATTGGGACAGCTACGAGCAGTACTTC.

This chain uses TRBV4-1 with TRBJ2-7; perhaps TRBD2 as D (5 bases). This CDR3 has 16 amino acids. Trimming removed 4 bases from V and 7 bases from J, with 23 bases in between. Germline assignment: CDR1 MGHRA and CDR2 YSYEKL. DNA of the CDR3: TGCGCCAGCAGCCTCCTCATAAAGGGCGCCGGGGAAGAGCAGTACTTC. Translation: CASSLLIKGAGEEQYF.

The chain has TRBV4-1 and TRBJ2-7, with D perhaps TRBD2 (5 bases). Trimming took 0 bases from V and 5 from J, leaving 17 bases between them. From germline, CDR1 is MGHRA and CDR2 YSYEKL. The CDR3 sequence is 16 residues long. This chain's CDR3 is CASSQDPPGVYDEQYF. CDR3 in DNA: TGCGCCAGCAGCCAAGATCCCCCCGGGGTTTACGACGAGCAGTACTTC.

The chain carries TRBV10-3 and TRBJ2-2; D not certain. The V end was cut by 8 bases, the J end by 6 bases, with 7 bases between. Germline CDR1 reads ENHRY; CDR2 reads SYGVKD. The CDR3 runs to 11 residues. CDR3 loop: CAIRGAGELFF. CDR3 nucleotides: TGTGCCATCCGCGGTGCCGGGGAGCTGTTTTTT.

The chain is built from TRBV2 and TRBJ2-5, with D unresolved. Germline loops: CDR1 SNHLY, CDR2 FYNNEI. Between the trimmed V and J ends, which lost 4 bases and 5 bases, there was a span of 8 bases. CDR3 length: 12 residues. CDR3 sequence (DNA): TGTGCCAGCAGTGCGGTGAGGGAGACCCAGTACTTC. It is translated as CASSAVRETQYF.

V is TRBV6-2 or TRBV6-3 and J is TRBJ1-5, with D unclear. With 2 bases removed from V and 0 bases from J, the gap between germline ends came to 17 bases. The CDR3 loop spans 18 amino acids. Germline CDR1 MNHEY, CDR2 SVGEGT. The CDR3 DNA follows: TGTGCCAGCAGTTACGAGACTCAGATCGGACCTAGCAATCAGCCCCAGCATTTT. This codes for CASSYETQIGPSNQPQHF.

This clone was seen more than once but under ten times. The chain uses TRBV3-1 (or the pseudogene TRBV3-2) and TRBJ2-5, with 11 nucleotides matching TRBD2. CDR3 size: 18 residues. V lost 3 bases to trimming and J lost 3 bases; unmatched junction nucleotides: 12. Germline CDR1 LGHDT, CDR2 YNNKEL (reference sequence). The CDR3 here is CASSQRYPSGGFEETQYF. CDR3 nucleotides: TGTGCCAGCAGCCAGCGCTACCCTAGCGGGGGGTTCGAAGAGACCCAGTACTTC.

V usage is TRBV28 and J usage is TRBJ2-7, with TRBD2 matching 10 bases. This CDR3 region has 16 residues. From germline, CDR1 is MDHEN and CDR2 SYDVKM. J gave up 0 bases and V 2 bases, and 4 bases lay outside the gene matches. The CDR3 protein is CASSLASGGSSYEQYF. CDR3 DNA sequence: TGTGCCAGCAGTTTAGCTAGCGGGGGTAGCTCCTACGAGCAGTACTTC.

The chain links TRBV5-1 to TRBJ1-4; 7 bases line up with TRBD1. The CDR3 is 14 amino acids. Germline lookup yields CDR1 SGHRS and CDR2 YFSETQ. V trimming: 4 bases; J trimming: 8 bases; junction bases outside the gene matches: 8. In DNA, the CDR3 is TGCGCCAGCAGCGTAGGGGGCAGCGGGGAAAAACTGTTTTTT. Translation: CASSVGGSGEKLFF.

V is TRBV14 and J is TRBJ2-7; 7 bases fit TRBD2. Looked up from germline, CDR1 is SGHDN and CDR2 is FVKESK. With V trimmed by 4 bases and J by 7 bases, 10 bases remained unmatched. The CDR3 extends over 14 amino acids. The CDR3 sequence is CASSLLGGAGEQYF. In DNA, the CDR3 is TGTGCCAGCAGCCTTCTAGGAGGAGCGGGAGAGCAGTACTTC. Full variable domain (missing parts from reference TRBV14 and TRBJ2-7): EAGVTQFPSHSVIEKGQTVTLRCDPISGHDNLYWYRRVMGKEIKFLLHFVKESKQDESGMPNNRFLAERTGGTYSTLKVQPAELEDSGVYFCASSLLGGAGEQYFGPGTRLTVT.